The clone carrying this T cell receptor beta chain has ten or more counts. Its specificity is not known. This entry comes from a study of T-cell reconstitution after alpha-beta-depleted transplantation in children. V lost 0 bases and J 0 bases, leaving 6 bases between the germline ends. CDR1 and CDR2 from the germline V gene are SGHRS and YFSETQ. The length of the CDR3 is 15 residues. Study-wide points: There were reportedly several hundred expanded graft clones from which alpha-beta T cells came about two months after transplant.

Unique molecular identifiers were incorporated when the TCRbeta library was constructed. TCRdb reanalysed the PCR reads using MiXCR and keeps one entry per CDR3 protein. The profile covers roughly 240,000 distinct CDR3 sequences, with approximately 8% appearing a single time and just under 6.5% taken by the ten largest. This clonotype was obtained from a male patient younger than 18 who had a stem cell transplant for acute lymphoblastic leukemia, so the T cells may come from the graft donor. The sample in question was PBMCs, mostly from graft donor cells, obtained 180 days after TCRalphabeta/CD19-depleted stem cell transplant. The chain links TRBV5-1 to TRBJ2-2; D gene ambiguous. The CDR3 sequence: CASSLELPNTGELFF. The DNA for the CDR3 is TGCGCCAGCAGCTTGGAGCTTCCGAACACCGGGGAGCTGTTTTTT.